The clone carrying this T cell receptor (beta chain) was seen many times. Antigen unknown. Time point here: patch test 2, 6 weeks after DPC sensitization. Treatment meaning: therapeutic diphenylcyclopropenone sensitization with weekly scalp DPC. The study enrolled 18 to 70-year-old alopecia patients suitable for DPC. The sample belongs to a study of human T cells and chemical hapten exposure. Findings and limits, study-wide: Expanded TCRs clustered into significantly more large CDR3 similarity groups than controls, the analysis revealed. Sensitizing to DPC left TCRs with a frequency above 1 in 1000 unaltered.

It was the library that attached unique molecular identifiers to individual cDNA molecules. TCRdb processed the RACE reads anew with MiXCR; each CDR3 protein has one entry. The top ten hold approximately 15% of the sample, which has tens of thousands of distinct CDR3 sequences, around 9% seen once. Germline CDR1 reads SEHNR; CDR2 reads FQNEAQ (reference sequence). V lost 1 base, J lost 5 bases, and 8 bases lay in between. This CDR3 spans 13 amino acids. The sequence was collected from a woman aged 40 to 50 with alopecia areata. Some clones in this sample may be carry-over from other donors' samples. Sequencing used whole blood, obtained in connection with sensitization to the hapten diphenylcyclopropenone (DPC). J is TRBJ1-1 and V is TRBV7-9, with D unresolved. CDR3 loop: CASSLGAGTEAFF. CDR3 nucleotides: TGTGCCAGCAGCTTAGGGGCTGGGACTGAAGCTTTCTTT.